This T cell receptor beta chain was found in a study of blood T cell repertoires in COVID-19. Background on the study: Both acute and convalescent COVID-19 samples were obtained from the United States, Italy and Spain. PBMCs, B-cell-depleted T cells, or T cells provided the cDNA or gDNA that made up the material.

This CDR3 comprises 16 residues. Germline V lookup: CDR1 SGDLS, CDR2 YYNGEE. Germline trimming cut 0 bases from V and 4 bases from J; bases unmatched to any gene: 6. Authors' processing steps: The assay estimated nucleated cells by amplifying reference gene primers. Measured with immunoSEQ multiplex PCR; TCRdb has only the in-frame clones, and not every one. V, J and clone size derive from that table, while D and trimming were established from the DNA sequence. The data hold about 79,000 clones, with around 89% observed a single time. The chain uses TRBV9 and TRBJ2-2; the match to TRBD2 covers 7 bases. The clonotype was recovered from a man aged 65 to 85 with active or convalescent COVID-19. The specimen sequenced was peripheral blood. The CDR3 loop is CASSVVGGSGTGELFF. CDR3 in DNA: TGTGCCAGCAGCGTAGTGGGGGGGAGCGGCACCGGGGAGCTGTTTTTT.